One sample yielded the 10 T cell receptor beta chains listed below, sequenced in a study of blood T cell repertoires in COVID-19. TCRdb's copy holds only in-frame clones and misses some; the assay was immunoSEQ multiplex PCR. Here the sample spans roughly 110,000 clones, about 85% being singletons. Material: peripheral blood. The receptor set was obtained from a man in his forties or fifties with acute or convalescent COVID-19.

The chain recombines TRBV2 with TRBJ1-2, with D unresolved. CDR3 size: 14 residues. CDR1 is SNHLY, CDR2 FYNNEI, per germline. V was pared by 2 bases and J by 4 bases, with 11 bases between. In DNA, the CDR3 is TGTGCCAGCAGTGAATCCGGGTCCCCCTATGGCTACACCTTC. This translates into CASSESGSPYGYTF.

The chain recombines TRBV7-8 with TRBJ2-7, with 8 bases aligning to TRBD1. J was trimmed by 2 bases and V by 5 bases; bases with no gene match: 8. Germline CDR1 is SGHVS and CDR2 is FQNEAQ. The CDR3 has 15 amino acids. DNA for the CDR3: TGTGCCAGCAGCATCACCGACAGGGGCACCTACGAGCAGTACTTC. It specifies CASSITDRGTYEQYF.

The rearrangement joins TRBV29-1 to TRBJ2-2; the match to TRBD1 covers 9 bases. This CDR3 has 17 residues. Germline V gene sequence: CDR1 SQVTM, CDR2 ANQGSEA. The chain's CDR3 is CKPPGQGVSEGTGELFF. CDR3 coding DNA: TGCAAACCACCGGGACAGGGCGTCTCCGAAGGAACCGGGGAGCTGTTTTTT.

This chain joins TRBV29-1 and TRBJ1-4; D unresolved. The CDR3 runs to 14 residues. Germline CDR1 and CDR2: SQVTM and ANQGSEA. Trimming left V 4 bases short and J 0 bases short, with 9 bases between. The CDR3 DNA follows: TGCAGCGTTGTGGGGAGCGCAACTAATGAAAAACTGTTTTTT. Translation gives CSVVGSATNEKLFF.

V usage is TRBV5-1 and J usage is TRBJ2-3, with 8 bases fitting TRBD1. V was clipped by 4 bases and J by 2 bases; unmatched bases: 6. The CDR3 covers 15 residues. Germline CDR1 reads SGHRS; CDR2 reads YFSETQ. The CDR3 nucleotides read TGCGCCAGCAGCCCGCGGGACAGGTACACAGATACGCAGTATTTT. This sequence encodes CASSPRDRYTDTQYF.

This rearrangement joins TRBV4-1 to TRBJ2-2; 8 bases fit TRBD2. Germline CDR1 MGHRA, CDR2 YSYEKL. The CDR3 is 16 amino acids. J lost 5 bases, V lost 5 bases, and 10 bases had no gene match. In DNA, the CDR3 is TGCGCCAGCAGCTCTATGGGCGGGGGGAGGACCGGGGAGCTGTTTTTT. This translates into CASSSMGGGRTGELFF.

The genes are TRBV10-3 and TRBJ2-2; 9 nucleotides match TRBD2. J gave up 5 bases and V 11 bases, and 6 bases lay outside the gene matches. This CDR3 contains 13 residues. Germline V lookup: CDR1 ENHRY, CDR2 SYGVKD. As DNA, the CDR3 is TGTGCCTCGAGACTAGCGGATACCGGGGAGCTGTTTTTT. Protein: CASRLADTGELFF.

The CDR3 DNA is TGTGCCAGCAGCTTAGGTCCAGGGGAAGGCTACACCTTC. It is translated as CASSLGPGEGYTF. The rearrangement links TRBV7-2 to TRBJ1-2, with a tentative D call TRBD1 (6 bases). V was clipped by 1 base and J by 8 bases, with 11 bases between them. The CDR3 extends over 13 amino acids. Germline CDR1 reads SGHTA; CDR2 reads FQGNSA.

The J gene is TRBJ2-1, the V gene TRBV10-2; tentative D call: TRBD2 (7 bases). The CDR3 is 15 amino acids. The V gene's germline CDR1 is WSHSY and CDR2 SAAADI. Trimming cost V 3 bases and J 3 bases, with 12 bases left between them. The CDR3 here is CASSEKGGFYNEQFF. The CDR3, as DNA: TGCGCCAGCAGTGAAAAGGGGGGGTTCTACAATGAGCAGTTCTTC.

The gene calls are TRBV10-3 and TRBJ2-3, with 12 bases fitting TRBD2. J was trimmed by 1 base and V by 4 bases; bases with no gene match: 12. CDR1 and CDR2 from the germline V gene are ENHRY and SYGVKD. This CDR3 contains 19 residues. The CDR3 loop is CAISVRTSGAPVGTDTQYF. In DNA, the CDR3 is TGTGCCATCAGTGTTAGGACTAGCGGGGCCCCCGTTGGCACAGATACGCAGTATTTT.